A single sample is the source of the 18 T cell receptor beta chains below, sequenced in a study of blood T cell repertoires in COVID-19. Some clones are missing from TCRdb's copy, which holds only in-frame ones; the method was immunoSEQ multiplex PCR. The data contain around 140,000 clones, about four fifths of them singletons. The source material was peripheral blood. These receptor sequences come from a man between 65 and 85 years old who had recovered from COVID-19.

V usage is TRBV2 and J usage is TRBJ1-3; D not certain. Germline CDR1 SNHLY, CDR2 FYNNEI. Between the trimmed V and J ends, which lost 4 bases and 2 bases, there was a span of 3 bases. There are 12 residues in the CDR3. CDR3 region: CASSAAGNTIYF. The CDR3 coding sequence is TGTGCCAGCAGTGCAGCTGGAAACACCATATATTTT.

J is TRBJ2-7 and V is TRBV6-5, with 7 positions matching TRBD1. V shed 4 bases, J shed 6 bases, and the junction held 9 bases outside the gene matches. The V gene's germline CDR1 is MNHEY and CDR2 SVGAGI. CDR3 length: 14 amino acids. CDR3 sequence: CASSLGQLRTEQYF. In nucleotides, the CDR3 is TGTGCCAGCAGTTTGGGACAGTTGAGGACCGAGCAGTACTTC.

This clone was detected a few times. The chain links TRBV6-5 to TRBJ1-2; 8 nucleotides agree with TRBD1. This CDR3 region has 15 residues. CDR1 MNHEY and CDR2 SVGAGI come from the germline V gene. Trimming removed 6 bases from V and 3 bases from J; junction bases left unmatched: 9. The CDR3: CASRTGQGGDYGYTF. For the CDR3, the DNA is TGTGCCAGCAGGACTGGACAGGGTGGGGACTATGGCTACACCTTC.

The chain has TRBV9 and TRBJ2-3; 10 bases map to TRBD1. Germline values: CDR1 SGDLS, CDR2 YYNGEE. V was clipped by 2 bases and J by 1 base; unmatched bases: 1. The CDR3 sequence is 15 residues long. The CDR3 spells CASSVGTGGTDTQYF. The DNA for the CDR3 is TGTGCCAGCAGCGTTGGGACAGGGGGCACAGATACGCAGTATTTT.

The rearrangement uses TRBV18 and TRBJ1-5; possibly TRBD1 for D (5 bases). V was shortened by 6 bases and J by 2 bases, with 17 bases between the two germline ends. Germline CDR1 KGHSH, CDR2 LQKENI. CDR3 length: 16 residues. For the CDR3, the DNA is TGTGCCAGCTCTATCTCTCCTACAGGAGGCAATCAGCCCCAGCATTTT. It codes for CASSISPTGGNQPQHF.

This chain links TRBV25-1 with TRBJ1-2; no clear D gene. Trimming took off 6 bases at V and 0 bases at J, with 14 bases between the two ends. Germline CDR1 and CDR2: MGHDK and SYGVNS. The CDR3 has 15 residues. The CDR3 here is CASSPAWRTNYGYTF. As DNA, the CDR3 is TGTGCCAGCAGCCCCGCGTGGAGGACTAACTATGGCTACACCTTC.

The chain links TRBV27 to TRBJ2-1; D is uncertain. Looked up from germline, CDR1 is MNHEY and CDR2 is SMNVEV (reference sequence). This CDR3 has 14 residues. Trimming pared 2 bases from V and 6 bases from J, leaving 11 bases between. The CDR3 is CASSLIGGPNEQFF. The CDR3 DNA reads TGTGCCAGCAGTTTAATTGGCGGTCCCAATGAGCAGTTCTTC.

This chain links TRBV30 with TRBJ2-2, with TRBD1 as a possible D gene (6 bases). Trimming took 2 bases from V and 0 from J, leaving 10 bases between them. CDR3 size: 15 residues. Germline CDR1 GTSNPN, CDR2 SVGIG (reference sequence). Here the CDR3 reads CAWSRTAANTGELFF. The DNA for the CDR3 is TGTGCCTGGAGTCGGACAGCCGCGAACACCGGGGAGCTGTTTTTT.

In its sample, this clone was seen a few times. The chain recombines TRBV25-1 with TRBJ2-7; TRBD2 agrees at 7 bases. V shed 8 bases and J 3 bases; nucleotides not matched to a gene: 1. CDR1 is MGHDK and CDR2 is SYGVNS in the germline V gene. The CDR3 sequence is 11 residues long. CDR3 residues: CASRDYYEQYF. The CDR3 DNA is TGTGCCAGCCGGGACTACTACGAGCAGTACTTC.

V gene TRBV7-9 combines with J gene TRBJ2-7, with TRBD2 matching over 7 bases. The CDR3 spans 14 residues. Losses at the gene ends were 1 base for V and 5 bases for J; bases not matched to a gene: 5. Germline assignment: CDR1 SEHNR and CDR2 FQNEAQ (reference sequence). The CDR3 region has the DNA TGTGCCAGCAGCTTAGGTCTAGCGGTCGACGAGCAGTACTTC. Protein: CASSLGLAVDEQYF.

This chain links TRBV18 with TRBJ2-7; a possible D gene is TRBD2 (6 bases). The CDR3 runs to 15 residues. Germline V gene data show CDR1 as KGHSH and CDR2 as LQKENI. V lost 3 bases to trimming and J lost 2 bases, with 14 bases between them. CDR3 loop: CASSPQVAGTYEQYF. CDR3 sequence (DNA): TGTGCCAGCTCACCCCAGGTCGCGGGGACCTACGAGCAGTACTTC. Full variable domain (rest looked up from reference TRBV18 and TRBJ2-7): NAGVMQNPRHLVRRRGQEARLRCSPMKGHSHVYWYRQLPEEGLKFMVYLQKENIIDESGMPKERFSAEFPKEGPSILRIQQVVRGDSAAYFCASSPQVAGTYEQYFGPGTRLTVT.

Written as DNA, the CDR3 is TGTGCCAGCAGTGAACGGTACGAGCAGTACTTC. This codes for CASSERYEQYF. V gene TRBV6-1 combines with J gene TRBJ2-7; D is undetermined. Per the germline V gene, CDR1 is MNHNS and CDR2 is SASEGT. Trimming took off 2 bases at V and 4 bases at J, with 3 bases between the two ends. The CDR3 sequence is 11 residues long.

The chain uses TRBV7-3 and TRBJ2-2; a possible D gene is TRBD2 (5 bases). Per germline, CDR1 SGHTA and CDR2 FQGTGA. V lost 1 base to trimming and J lost 8 bases, with 8 bases between them. This CDR3 has 13 amino acids. Here the CDR3 DNA reads TGTGCCAGCAGCTTAAAGGGAGCGGGGGAGCTGTTTTTT. As protein: CASSLKGAGELFF.

The DNA for the CDR3 is TGTGCCAGCTCACCACTAGCGGGAGCTTACGAGCAGTACTTC. Protein: CASSPLAGAYEQYF. This sequence joins TRBV18 and TRBJ2-7; 9 bases agree with TRBD2. The germline V gene encodes CDR1 KGHSH and CDR2 LQKENI. V dropped 1 base and J dropped 4; count of bases not matched to a gene: 2. This CDR3 has 14 residues.

The chain uses TRBV30 and TRBJ2-7, with 9 nucleotides matching TRBD1. The CDR3 spans 15 residues. The V segment lost 2 bases and the J segment 3 bases; nucleotides outside the gene matches: 8. Germline CDR1 and CDR2: GTSNPN and SVGIG (reference sequence). The CDR3 bases are TGTGCCTGGAGTTCACCGGGACAGGGTGGCTACGAGCAGTACTTC. Translated: CAWSSPGQGGYEQYF. The entire variable domain, with the rest obtained from reference TRBV30 and TRBJ2-7, is as follows: SQTIHQWPATLVQPVGSPLSLECTVEGTSNPNLYWYRQAAGRGLQLLFYSVGIGQISSEVPQNLSASRPQDRQFILSSKKLLLSDSGFYLCAWSSPGQGGYEQYFGPGTRLTVT.

J is TRBJ1-1 and V is TRBV16; D not certain. V lost 5 bases to trimming and J lost 4 bases, with 11 bases between them. Germline lookup yields CDR1 KGHSY and CDR2 FQNENV. The CDR3 contains 13 residues. CDR3 in amino acids: CASSEGEVTEAFF. The CDR3 DNA is TGTGCCAGCAGCGAGGGAGAGGTCACTGAAGCTTTCTTT.

V and J are TRBV2 and TRBJ2-5; weak D call: TRBD2 (6 bases). The germline V gene encodes CDR1 SNHLY and CDR2 FYNNEI. V was cut by 3 bases and J by 2 bases, with 13 bases left in between. This CDR3 has 15 residues. The CDR3, as DNA: TGTGCCAGCAGTGATCATCCGGGGGTACAAGAGACCCAGTACTTC. Encoded protein: CASSDHPGVQETQYF.

The gene calls are TRBV9 and TRBJ1-6; a weak D match, TRBD1 (5 bases). The V end lost 4 bases, the J end lost 10 bases, and 15 bases lay between the germline ends. The CDR3 length is 14 residues. The germline V gene has CDR1 SGDLS and CDR2 YYNGEE. The chain's CDR3 is CASSLRVDGSPLHF. CDR3 sequence (DNA): TGTGCCAGCAGCCTCAGGGTAGATGGCTCACCCCTCCACTTT.